This T cell receptor beta chain was identified during a study of breast tumors, draining lymph nodes, adjacent tissues. TCRdb called the multiplex PCR reads again in MiXCR, with one record for every CDR3 protein. Counted here are approximately 280,000 distinct CDR3 sequences, around 30% occurring once; the ten biggest clones make up more than 0.95%. Overall study findings and caveats: Luminal-like breast cancer showed significantly higher tumor–nontumor repertoire similarity than basal-like. Tumor T cell lymph node origin was a supported hypothesis, not proven.

Breast cancer patients provided tissue from their axillary draining lymph nodes. In its sample, this clonotype was seen many times. The target antigen is unknown. The V gene's germline CDR1 is LNHDA and CDR2 SQIVND (reference sequence). The ends were cut back, 6 bases at V and 5 bases at J, with 10 bases in the middle. The CDR3 extends over 13 amino acids. This chain links TRBV19 with TRBJ2-2; D unresolved. Input material: axillary lymph node tissue. The sequence was obtained from a female donor with breast cancer. Some clones in this sample may be carry-over from other donors' samples. CDR3 DNA sequence: TGTGCCAGTAGGCCAATGGGAACCGGGGAGCTGTTTTTT. Amino acid sequence: CASRPMGTGELFF.